These T cell receptor beta chains were read from a single sample in a study of blood T cell repertoires in COVID-19. Profiling relied on immunoSEQ multiplex PCR, and the TCRdb table lists in-frame clones only, not all of them. The data contain about 15,000 clones, around 80% of them singletons. Sequencing used peripheral blood. The source of these receptors is a human donor in a cohort sampled during active COVID-19. Both conserved end residues are part of each CDR3. D genes are given only for firm matches. A clone size is listed for some rows: how often the clone was seen (once, few, many), or a class if it is expanded.

D: TRBD2
size: NA
J: TRBJ2-1
V: TRBV6-2/TRBV6-3
CDR3: CASSRTSGGNEQFF
DNA: TGTGCCAGCAGTAGGACTAGCGGGGGGAATGAGCAGTTCTTC

D: NA
size: once
J: TRBJ1-5
V: TRBV28
CDR3: CASSLVGAINQPQHF
DNA: TGTGCCAGCAGTCTAGTGGGGGCGATCAATCAGCCCCAGCATTTT

D: NA
size: few
J: TRBJ1-5
V: TRBV12-3/TRBV12-4
CDR3: CASNIGPWPQHF
DNA: TGTGCCAGCAACATTGGCCCGTGGCCCCAGCATTTT

D: NA
size: NA
J: TRBJ2-5
V: TRBV7-9
CDR3: CASSLISETQYF
DNA: TGTGCCAGCAGCTTAATCTCTGAGACCCAGTACTTC

D: NA
size: NA
J: TRBJ2-7
V: TRBV5-6
CDR3: CASSLGSREQYF
DNA: TGTGCCAGCAGCTTGGGCTCGAGAGAGCAGTACTTC

D: TRBD1
size: NA
J: TRBJ1-2
V: TRBV2
CDR3: CASCNDRGQGYTF
DNA: TGTGCCAGCTGCAATGACAGGGGGCAAGGCTACACCTTC

D: TRBD1
size: NA
J: TRBJ1-2
V: TRBV27
CDR3: CASSFGQGVWYGYTF
DNA: TGTGCCAGCAGCTTCGGACAGGGCGTATGGTATGGCTACACCTTC

D: NA
size: few
J: TRBJ1-1
V: TRBV5-1
CDR3: CASSPYGGITEAFF
DNA: TGCGCCAGCAGCCCTTACGGGGGTATCACTGAAGCTTTCTTT

D: TRBD1
size: once
J: TRBJ2-5
V: TRBV29-1
CDR3: CSVEDQGGTGALFQYF
DNA: TGCAGCGTTGAAGATCAGGGCGGGACAGGGGCCCTGTTCCAGTACTTC

D: NA
size: NA
J: TRBJ2-1
V: TRBV5-1
CDR3: CASSVQPSNEQFF
DNA: TGCGCCAGCAGCGTACAACCATCCAATGAGCAGTTCTTC

D: TRBD1
size: NA
J: TRBJ2-7
V: TRBV2
CDR3: CASLTGTVAYEQYF
DNA: TGTGCCAGCCTAACCGGGACAGTGGCCTACGAGCAGTACTTC

D: NA
size: NA
J: TRBJ1-5
V: TRBV7-9
CDR3: CASRIPLWRPNQPQHF
DNA: TGTGCCAGCAGGATTCCCCTTTGGCGGCCAAATCAGCCCCAGCATTTT

D: NA
size: NA
J: TRBJ2-4
V: TRBV27
CDR3: CASSSYREAKNIQYF
DNA: TGTGCCAGCAGTTCCTACAGGGAAGCCAAAAACATTCAGTACTTC

D: TRBD1
size: once
J: TRBJ2-7
V: TRBV29-1
CDR3: CSAVRTGAYEQYF
DNA: TGCAGCGCCGTTCGGACAGGGGCCTACGAGCAGTACTTC

D: NA
size: NA
J: TRBJ1-3
V: TRBV6-5
CDR3: CASKTSGNTIYF
DNA: TGTGCCAGCAAAACTTCTGGAAACACCATATATTTT

D: NA
size: NA
J: TRBJ2-1
V: TRBV27
CDR3: CASSSRYNEQFF
DNA: TGTGCCAGCAGTTCCCGCTACAATGAGCAGTTCTTC

D: TRBD1
size: NA
J: TRBJ2-5
V: TRBV4-2
CDR3: CASSPGTGGGQETQYF
DNA: TGTGCCAGCAGCCCCGGGACAGGGGGCGGACAAGAGACCCAGTACTTC

D: NA
size: NA
J: TRBJ2-2
V: TRBV18
CDR3: CAAEGTNTGELFF
DNA: TGTGCCGCCGAGGGTACGAACACCGGGGAGCTGTTTTTT

D: NA
size: NA
J: TRBJ1-2
V: TRBV7-2
CDR3: CASSLGQGLYGYTF
DNA: TGTGCCAGCAGCTTAGGCCAGGGGCTCTATGGCTACACCTTC

D: NA
size: NA
J: TRBJ2-1
V: TRBV19
CDR3: CASSSPREGGARTYNEQFF
DNA: TGTGCCAGTAGTTCCCCAAGAGAGGGCGGCGCACGAACCTACAATGAGCAGTTCTTC